The source of this TCR beta chain is a study of Graves' ophthalmopathy and Graves' hyperthyroidism (dated by TCRdb to 2017 to 2018). For the wider study: Peripheral blood was collected at initial diagnosis, prior to any treatment. The study used TCR beta repertoire signatures to distinguish Graves' ophthalmopathy from Graves' hyperthyroidism and to predict progression to ophthalmopathy. In total, some 140 blood samples were TCR-sequenced: fewer than 50 ophthalmopathy, some 80 hyperthyroidism and about 17 hyperthyroidism-to-ophthalmopathy patients. To explore V-J signatures that distinguish ophthalmopathy from hyperthyroidism, a discovery set of 100 patients was enrolled, made up of some 41 with ophthalmopathy and fewer than 60 with stable hyperthyroidism. The independent validation cohort included some 19 hyperthyroidism patients plus 17 patients who later progressed from hyperthyroidism to ophthalmopathy. T-cell repertoires of thyroid tissue and blood were compared in 5 or 6 hyperthyroidism patients. Following sample collection, hyperthyroidism patients were given methimazole at a starting dose of 30 mg daily, and ophthalmopathy patients were given high-dose intravenous methylprednisolone. For training and testing, the 80 to 100 patients in the discovery cohort were randomly divided in a 7:3 ratio.

Ophthalmopathy patients had moderately to severely active disease, Clinical Activity Score of at least 3, NOSPECS grade of at least 4, and disease duration under 3 months. Patients were excluded if they had other autoimmune diseases, uncontrolled infections, pregnancy or lactation. Diagnosis relied on clinical symptoms, serum thyroxine, TRAb, thyroid ultrasound and orbital computed tomography. Ficoll-Paque density gradient centrifugation was used to isolate PBMCs from approximately 10 ml of fresh peripheral blood. Trizol reagent was used to extract the total RNA, and its quality was then checked on an Agilent 2100 Bioanalyzer. Beyond this particular receptor, the publication reports: In cross-validation, the 13-signature model distinguished ophthalmopathy from stable hyperthyroidism with around 86% sensitivity and 81% to 82% specificity, while in the test set the corresponding values were about 80% and 75%. Most of the expanded thyroid clonotypes with a frequency above 0.001 were also detected in blood, and it was suggested that the thyroid immune response may be reflected by blood repertoires. In validation, the model predicted ophthalmopathy progression with roughly 68% sensitivity and less than 80% specificity; some 13 predicted patients were CT-confirmed with GO in a median of approximately six months. No statistical method was used to set the sample size in advance, and the investigators knew which group each participant was assigned to.

This clonotype was detected ten times or more. The antigen this receptor binds is unknown. Within one base of it there is no much larger clone, and no base qualities were kept. Germline trimming: 5 bases from V, 2 bases from J; junction bases outside gene matches: 11. The CDR3 runs 17 residues from the cysteine to the phenylalanine. Left in the record is the CDR3 DNA by itself, 51 bases read in frame from the first base. For repertoire sequencing, the TCR beta CDR3 regions were amplified from RNA transcripts. The first round was an RT-PCR using HTBI primers with the Qiagen OneStep RT-PCR kit, and this first round was followed by a second-round multiplex PCR, then size selection and purification. Libraries were sequenced paired-end with 100 bp reads on an Illumina HiSeq2000. Per the authors' processing: Reads were processed with SOAPnuke, discarding reads with adapters, uncalled bases, mean Phred below 15, or no exact constant-primer or identifier match. COPE v1.2.5 was used to merge the high-quality paired reads. Each unique nucleotide sequence was defined as a clonotype, and clonotypes were aligned to IMGT TRB V, D and J references with MiTCR v1.1. The analysis was limited to V-J combinations with a frequency above 0.0001, which together covered 99.2% of the repertoires. For each V-J combination, a TCR clonal expansion and chaos score was defined as the ratio of F50 clonal expansion to chaos observed in the TCRdist matrix. Welch's t-statistics and random forest were used to reduce features to about a dozen V-J combinations, which were fed into a naive Bayes classifier. Thyroid-blood repertoire similarity was quantified with the Morisita-Horn index. The public reads were reanalyzed by TCRdb: fastp trimming at Q25, MiXCR alignment, in-frame beta chains only. Merged by CDR3 protein, the rows form single entries marked with the most common genes and DNA. TCRdb's processing, not the authors', yielded these V and J calls. The sample data list about 400,000 distinct CDR3 sequences, and about 18% of these were observed just once. The ten top clones hold 1.6% of the sample.

This clonotype originated in a woman under 30 with Graves' ophthalmopathy. Donor details come from another sample of the same person, matched by shared clones. Sequencing was performed on peripheral blood. The sequence links TRBV12-3 or TRBV12-4 to TRBJ2-3; 9 central nucleotides agree with TRBD2. The bases read TGTGCCAGCAGTCCCCTGAGAGTAGCGGGGGACACAGATACGCAGTATTTT. It encodes CASSPLRVAGDTDTQYF.